What follows is one T cell receptor (beta chain) and its context. Its target is unknown. The data are from a study of beta chain features in type 1 diabetes. On the study more broadly: Comparable age, gender and cell yields were observed in patients relative to healthy donors.

The investigators reverse transcribed all of the isolated RNA, so they sequenced expressed TCRB transcripts. Assay: immunoSEQ multiplex PCR; the TCRdb copy retains only in-frame clones and omits some. The data show 50,000 or so clones, less than 55% seen once. General study points: Within the patient group, naive, central memory and Treg TCRB repertoires appeared more similar to each other than within healthy donors. Whether HLA type influences TCRB rearrangement remained unresolved here. Among patients with Type 1 diabetes, TCRB CDR3s were moderately but significantly shorter in every one of the four CD4+ subsets.

This clonotype was obtained from a man aged 30-40 years with type 1 diabetes. Sequencing was carried out using Tregs from blood.

The CDR3 bases are TGTGCCAGCAGACAGAGCTCTGGGGCCAACGTCCTGACTTTC. The encoded protein is CASRQSSGANVLTF. V gene TRBV6-6 combines with J gene TRBJ2-6; D not resolved. Germline CDR1 MNHNY, CDR2 SVGAGI (reference sequence). The CDR3 is 14 amino acids. The germline V and J ends were trimmed by 6 bases and 0 bases, with 6 bases remaining between them.